This entry lists 27 T cell receptor beta chains sequenced from one sample in a study of graft-versus-host responses after intestinal transplantation. The assay was immunoSEQ multiplex PCR, and TCRdb's table has in-frame clones only and misses some. The sample consists of roughly 10,000 clones, nearly 95% of them appearing once. The sequencing used PBMCs, collected less than 70 days after transplant. These receptors were collected from a human patient who received an intestinal transplant, so some T cells may come from the graft donor.

The CDR3 is CSVFLAGGPYNEQFF. The DNA for the CDR3 is TGCAGCGTTTTTTTAGCGGGAGGTCCCTACAATGAGCAGTTCTTC. The rearrangement uses TRBV29-1 and TRBJ2-1; 10 bases are shared with TRBD2. Germline V gene data show CDR1 as SQVTM and CDR2 as ANQGSEA. V was clipped by 5 bases and J by 2 bases; unmatched bases: 6. This CDR3 region has 15 residues.

In DNA form, the CDR3 reads TGTGCCAGCAGCTTTTATCTAGTAGGAGATACGCAGTATTTT. This sequence encodes CASSFYLVGDTQYF. This chain uses TRBV7-9 with TRBJ2-3; no firm D call. With 3 bases removed from V and 5 bases from J, the gap between germline ends came to 12 bases. CDR3 length: 14 amino acids. Germline V gene sequence: CDR1 SEHNR, CDR2 FQNEAQ (reference sequence).

V is TRBV27 and J is TRBJ2-7; no clear D gene. This CDR3 has 15 amino acids. Germline lookup yields CDR1 MNHEY and CDR2 SMNVEV (reference sequence). Trimming shortened V by 0 bases and J by 4 bases, and 13 bases separated the two germline ends. CDR3 nucleotides: TGTGCCAGCAGTTTATCCCCTAGTGCACGGTACGAGCAGTACTTC. This encodes CASSLSPSARYEQYF.

A remark on this clone: At one of its ends the junction is not consistent with the germline gene, which may arise from a read error. This chain uses TRBV7-7 with TRBJ2-1; TRBD2 aligns across 9 bases. Germline-derived CDR1 and CDR2 are SSHAT and FNYEAQ (reference sequence). The CDR3 contains 15 residues. The CDR3 bases are TGTGCTAGCAGCCCAGGGGCGGGAGGGCCCAGGGAGCAGTTCTTC. It yields the protein CASSPGAGGPREQFF.

The chain uses TRBV7-6 and TRBJ2-1; TRBD1 aligns across 10 bases. This CDR3 has 17 residues. V lost 4 bases and J lost 2; bases outside the gene matches: 8. CDR1 and CDR2 (germline): SGHVS, FNYEAQ. CDR3 sequence: CASSSPPGQGPYNEQFF. As DNA, the CDR3 is TGTGCCAGCAGCTCCCCACCGGGACAGGGGCCCTACAATGAGCAGTTCTTC.

This rearrangement joins TRBV18 to TRBJ1-1; 7 nucleotides line up with TRBD1. Germline V gene sequence: CDR1 KGHSH, CDR2 LQKENI. Trimming at V came to 4 bases and at J to 7 bases, leaving 24 bases not matched to a gene. The CDR3 length is 19 residues. DNA for the CDR3: TGTGCCAGCTCACTGCTGGGACAGCCGCCCCCCCAGGTTCGAGATGAAGCTTTCTTT. As protein: CASSLLGQPPPQVRDEAFF.

The J gene is TRBJ1-2, the V gene TRBV6-9; D is perhaps TRBD1 (5 bases). The CDR3 is 13 amino acids. Germline CDR1 is MNHGY and CDR2 is SVAAGI. V lost 5 bases and J lost 5, with 12 bases in between. The CDR3 DNA sequence: TGTGCCAGCAGTGGGGGGACCGAATATGGCTACACCTTC. Protein sequence: CASSGGTEYGYTF.

The chain links TRBV9 to TRBJ1-2, with D maybe TRBD1 (6 bases). CDR1 is SGDLS and CDR2 is YYNGEE in the germline V gene. This CDR3 contains 15 residues. V lost 3 bases and J 0 bases, leaving 12 bases between the germline ends. Here the CDR3 DNA reads TGTGCCAGCAGCGGGACAGTGGACCCTAACTATGGCTACACCTTC. This codes for CASSGTVDPNYGYTF.

This clone was detected once. The chain links TRBV7-9 to TRBJ1-1; maybe TRBD1 (6 bases). Germline lookup yields CDR1 SEHNR and CDR2 FQNEAQ (reference sequence). The CDR3 length is 14 residues. V was shortened by 1 base and J by 1 base, with 7 bases between the two germline ends. The CDR3 region is CASSLVRGNTEAFF. Written as DNA, the CDR3 is TGTGCCAGCAGCTTAGTCAGGGGGAACACTGAAGCTTTCTTT.

The J gene is TRBJ1-2, the V gene TRBV25-1, with D unclear. CDR1 is MGHDK, CDR2 SYGVNS, per germline. The CDR3 extends over 13 amino acids. V lost 3 bases to trimming and J lost 2 bases, with 7 bases between them. CDR3 region: CASSDIANYGYTF. The CDR3 coding sequence is TGTGCCAGCAGTGATATTGCAAACTATGGCTACACCTTC.

A word on this clone: One end of the junction fails to match germline, which may point to a read error. The V gene is TRBV7-7, the J gene TRBJ2-7; D uncertain. The V gene's germline CDR1 is SSHAT and CDR2 FNYEAQ (reference sequence). CDR3 length: 13 residues. CDR3 nucleotide sequence: TGTGCTAGCAGCCAAGTGCCGACCTACGAGCAGTACTTC. Translation: CASSQVPTYEQYF.

This clone was recorded only once. The chain has TRBV12-5 and TRBJ1-6, with D unresolved. Germline loops: CDR1 LGHNT, CDR2 FRNRAP. There are 12 residues in the CDR3. With 7 bases removed from V and 13 bases from J, the gap between germline ends came to 14 bases. The CDR3 coding sequence is TGTGCTAGTGCCCCGGCGGGCGGGCCCCTCCACTTT. Its translation: CASAPAGGPLHF.

The CDR3 DNA is TGTGCCACCAGCAGCGAGGACAGCTCCTACGAGCAGTACTTC. This codes for CATSSEDSSYEQYF. The rearrangement joins TRBV15 to TRBJ2-7; D is perhaps TRBD1 (6 bases). The CDR3 extends over 14 amino acids. V lost 3 bases and J 0 bases, leaving 9 bases between the germline ends. Germline-derived CDR1 and CDR2 are LNHNV and YYDKDF (reference sequence). Based on the CDR3 plus reference TRBV15 and TRBJ2-7, the full variable domain is DAMVIQNPRYQVTQFGKPVTLSCSQTLNHNVMYWYQQKSSQAPKLLFHYYDKDFNNEADTPDNFQSRRPNTSFCFLDIRSPGLGDTAMYLCATSSEDSSYEQYFGPGTRLTVT.

CDR3 amino acids: CASSQDPSGASYEQYF. CDR3 DNA sequence: TGTGCCAGCAGCCAAGATCCTAGCGGGGCCTCCTACGAGCAGTACTTC. V and J are TRBV4-2 and TRBJ2-7; 9 nucleotides agree with TRBD2. Germline V gene sequence: CDR1 LGHNA, CDR2 YNFKEQ. Trimming removed 0 bases from V and 0 bases from J; junction bases left unmatched: 3. This CDR3 spans 16 amino acids.

The gene calls are TRBV7-9 and TRBJ2-1; 8 bases agree with TRBD2. The V and J ends lost 1 base and 9 bases, in that order; junction bases with no gene match: 11. The germline gives CDR1 SEHNR, CDR2 FQNEAQ (reference sequence). This CDR3 is built from 16 residues. For the CDR3, the DNA is TGTGCCAGCAGCTTAGGGGTTAGCGGGATCTGGGGTGAGCAGTTCTTC. Protein: CASSLGVSGIWGEQFF.

The rearrangement joins TRBV7-9 to TRBJ1-4; maybe TRBD1 (6 bases). V was trimmed by 2 bases and J by 0 bases, leaving 13 bases between them. CDR1 SEHNR and CDR2 FQNEAQ come from the germline V gene (reference sequence). There are 17 residues in the CDR3. This CDR3 reads CASSLRTDFATNEKLFF. The CDR3, as DNA: TGTGCCAGCAGCTTAAGGACAGACTTCGCAACTAATGAAAAACTGTTTTTT.

This chain uses TRBV6-5 with TRBJ1-4; TRBD1 might be the D (6 bases). V was pared by 7 bases and J by 6 bases, with 15 bases between. The CDR3 contains 14 residues. Per the germline V gene, CDR1 is MNHEY and CDR2 is SVGAGI. CDR3 protein: CASNKGGEDEKLFF. The CDR3 nucleotides are TGTGCCAGCAACAAGGGGGGGGAGGATGAAAAACTGTTTTTT.

The CDR3 nucleotides read TGTGCCAGCAGCTTGTGGCAGGGCGGCTACGAGCAGTACTTC. Translating gives CASSLWQGGYEQYF. V gene TRBV5-6 combines with J gene TRBJ2-7; D perhaps matches TRBD1 (5 bases). This CDR3 spans 14 amino acids. Trimming cost V 1 base and J 3 bases, with 11 bases left between them. Germline assignment: CDR1 SGHDT and CDR2 YYEEEE.

V usage is TRBV4-1 and J usage is TRBJ2-1; 11 positions match TRBD1. There are 13 residues in the CDR3. CDR1 is MGHRA and CDR2 is YSYEKL in the germline V gene. The V segment lost 6 bases and the J segment 7 bases; nucleotides outside the gene matches: 2. The CDR3 region is CASRGQGGNEQFF. CDR3 DNA: TGCGCCAGCAGGGGACAGGGGGGAAATGAGCAGTTCTTC.

The J gene is TRBJ2-1, the V gene TRBV10-1; D is perhaps TRBD2 (6 bases). From germline, CDR1 is WNHNN and CDR2 SYGVQD (reference sequence). V was shortened by 10 bases and J by 4 bases, with 14 bases between the two germline ends. The CDR3 is made up of 13 amino acids. The CDR3 region has the DNA TGCGCCACCCCGGAGGGCCCGTACAATGAGCAGTTCTTC. This translates into CATPEGPYNEQFF.

The rearrangement joins TRBV6-1 to TRBJ1-5; D is unclear. Germline lookup yields CDR1 MNHNS and CDR2 SASEGT. This CDR3 region has 14 residues. V was shortened by 4 bases and J by 0 bases, with 7 bases between the two germline ends. In DNA, the CDR3 is TGTGCCAGCAGTGTGAGTCTTAGCAATCAGCCCCAGCATTTT. It encodes CASSVSLSNQPQHF.

The chain uses TRBV5-8 and TRBJ2-7, with D hard to call. This CDR3 has 11 residues. Germline assignment: CDR1 SGHTS and CDR2 YDEGEE. Trimming shortened V by 2 bases and J by 0 bases, and 0 bases separated the two germline ends. The CDR3 sequence is CASSFSYEQYF. CDR3 coding DNA: TGTGCCAGCAGCTTCTCCTACGAGCAGTACTTC.

The J gene is TRBJ1-1, the V gene TRBV4-1, with 12 bases lining up with TRBD1. Germline CDR1 reads MGHRA; CDR2 reads YSYEKL. There are 16 residues in the CDR3. The junction had 8 bases not matched to a gene; V was cut back by 4 bases and J by 5 bases. CDR3 protein: CASSRGTGGTGTEAFF. The CDR3 coding sequence is TGCGCCAGCAGCCGCGGGACAGGGGGCACGGGGACTGAAGCTTTCTTT.

The chain recombines TRBV5-5 with TRBJ1-6; 9 bases agree with TRBD1. Trimming removed 3 bases from V and 7 bases from J; junction bases left unmatched: 8. This CDR3 comprises 16 residues. Germline V gene lookup returns CDR1 SGHKS and CDR2 YYEKEE (reference sequence). In DNA, the CDR3 is TGTGCCAGCAGCTCGTACTCACAGGGGGCGAATTCACCCCTCCACTTT. This sequence encodes CASSSYSQGANSPLHF.

A single count supports this clone. CDR3 DNA sequence: TGTGCCACCAGCAGAGTGGCTAGTCCCTACAATGAGCAGTTCTTC. This encodes CATSRVASPYNEQFF. The chain recombines TRBV15 with TRBJ2-1, with D uncertain. V lost 1 base, J lost 2 bases, and 9 bases lay in between. Germline CDR1 LNHNV, CDR2 YYDKDF (reference sequence). CDR3 length: 15 amino acids.

The V and J genes are TRBV28 and TRBJ2-3; D uncertain. Trimming stripped 3 bases from V and 9 bases from J, with 13 bases between. This CDR3 has 13 residues. Germline V gene sequence: CDR1 MDHEN, CDR2 SYDVKM. The CDR3 DNA sequence: TGTGCCAGCAGTTTTGAAGCTTTAGGGACGCAGTATTTT. It encodes CASSFEALGTQYF. Full variable domain (missing parts from reference TRBV28 and TRBJ2-3): DVKVTQSSRYLVKRTGEKVFLECVQDMDHENMFWYRQDPGLGLRLIYFSYDVKMKEKGDIPEGYSVSREKKERFSLILESASTNQTSMYLCASSFEALGTQYFGPGTRLTVL.

This rearrangement joins TRBV30 to TRBJ1-2; 9 bases align to TRBD1. The CDR3 has 11 residues. Germline V gene data show CDR1 as GTSNPN and CDR2 as SVGIG (reference sequence). V lost 7 bases, J lost 6 bases, and 3 bases stayed unmatched. The CDR3 DNA is TGTGCCTACGACAGGGGGAATGGCTACACCTTC. This encodes CAYDRGNGYTF.